The 14 T cell receptor beta chains presented below share a single source sample, sequenced in a study of T cell changes during pregnancy in multiple sclerosis. Assay: immunoSEQ multiplex PCR; the TCRdb copy retains only in-frame clones and omits some. The sample consists of 55,000 or so clones, 80% to 90% of them appearing once. The starting material was CD4+ T cells from peripheral blood mononuclear cells, obtained in the first trimester of pregnancy. These receptors came from a female donor with multiple sclerosis, enrolled in a pregnancy study.

The V gene is TRBV19, the J gene TRBJ2-1; 12 nucleotides match TRBD2. CDR1 and CDR2 from the germline V gene are LNHDA and SQIVND (reference sequence). With 5 bases clipped from V and 5 bases from J, the junction kept 4 bases outside the gene matches. The CDR3 extends over 15 amino acids. CDR3 nucleotide sequence: TGTGCCAGTAGTCCCTGGACTAGCGGGGACAATGAGCAGTTCTTC. Residues: CASSPWTSGDNEQFF.

This clone occurred once. CDR3 nucleotide sequence: TGTGCCAGCAGCCCTCTCGGGACATGGGGTGGAAAACTGTTTTTT. Its protein product is CASSPLGTWGGKLFF. The V gene is TRBV14, the J gene TRBJ1-4, with D possibly TRBD1 on 6 matching bases. Germline values: CDR1 SGHDN, CDR2 FVKESK. V lost 4 bases, J lost 10 bases, and 19 bases lay in between. The CDR3 totals 15 residues.

The V call is TRBV7-8, the J call TRBJ1-4; TRBD1 matches 8 bases. The trim removed 4 bases at V and 2 bases at J, leaving 3 bases unmatched. Germline values: CDR1 SGHVS, CDR2 FQNEAQ. CDR3 size: 15 residues. CDR3 amino acids: CASSYDRGTNEKLFF. CDR3 coding DNA: TGTGCCAGCAGCTACGACAGGGGTACTAATGAAAAACTGTTTTTT.

V is TRBV6-5 and J is TRBJ1-3; D unclear. Germline lookup yields CDR1 MNHEY and CDR2 SVGAGI. Trimming removed 6 bases from V and 0 bases from J, with 12 bases in between. This CDR3 is 15 amino acids long. The CDR3 coding sequence is TGTGCCAGCAGGTCACAGCAGAGCTCTGGAAACACCATATATTTT. This codes for CASRSQQSSGNTIYF.

J is TRBJ1-2 and V is TRBV29-1; 10 bases are shared with TRBD1. V was clipped by 4 bases and J by 8 bases; unmatched bases: 13. This CDR3 has 15 amino acids. CDR1 and CDR2 (germline): SQVTM, ANQGSEA. The CDR3 protein is CSVGRDRGAFGGYTF. CDR3 nucleotides: TGCAGCGTTGGGCGGGACAGGGGCGCCTTCGGGGGCTACACCTTC.

In this sample, this clone turned up once. The genes are TRBV28 and TRBJ2-5; 8 nucleotides align to TRBD1. Germline V lookup: CDR1 MDHEN, CDR2 SYDVKM. The CDR3 has 14 residues. Germline trimming cut 7 bases from V and 5 bases from J; bases unmatched to any gene: 9. CDR3: CASNRWTGSETQYF. CDR3 coding DNA: TGTGCCAGCAACCGTTGGACAGGGTCGGAGACCCAGTACTTC. The full variable domain, in which reference TRBV28 and TRBJ2-5 provide the parts outside the CDR3, is DVKVTQSSRYLVKRTGEKVFLECVQDMDHENMFWYRQDPGLGLRLIYFSYDVKMKEKGDIPEGYSVSREKKERFSLILESASTNQTSMYLCASNRWTGSETQYFGPGTRLLVL.

V gene TRBV19 combines with J gene TRBJ1-4; no reliable D call. From germline, CDR1 is LNHDA and CDR2 SQIVND (reference sequence). The CDR3 is 14 amino acids. Trimming removed 3 bases from V and 8 bases from J, with 13 bases in between. The CDR3: CASSISVVAEKLFF. In DNA form, the CDR3 reads TGTGCCAGTAGTATTTCCGTAGTCGCCGAAAAACTGTTTTTT.

The chain joins TRBV7-2 to TRBJ2-7; D is unclear. The CDR3 spans 12 residues. V lost 5 bases, J lost 4 bases, and 9 bases lay in between. The germline gives CDR1 SGHTA, CDR2 FQGNSA. Written as DNA, the CDR3 is TGTGCCAGCAGCCGACTTTTTTACGAGCAGTACTTC. Translation: CASSRLFYEQYF.

As DNA, the CDR3 is TGTGCCAGCAGCCTCGGACAGGGAGGGGAGACCCAGTACTTC. Its protein is CASSLGQGGETQYF. The rearrangement uses TRBV9 and TRBJ2-5, with D possibly being TRBD1 (8 bases). CDR3 length equals 14 residues. V lost 4 bases and J 5 bases, leaving 15 bases between the germline ends. Germline V lookup: CDR1 SGDLS, CDR2 YYNGEE.

The chain has TRBV7-2 and TRBJ2-3; D remains unclear. The CDR3 extends over 13 amino acids. The ends were cut back, 4 bases at V and 14 bases at J, with 19 bases in the middle. Germline V lookup: CDR1 SGHTA, CDR2 FQGNSA. CDR3 sequence: CASSSRPQAPGYF. DNA of the CDR3: TGTGCCAGCAGCTCGCGACCCCAAGCCCCAGGGTATTTT.

The chain is built from TRBV7-3 and TRBJ2-2, with D unresolved. CDR3 length: 15 residues. V was trimmed by 1 base and J by 2 bases, leaving 8 bases between them. Germline V lookup: CDR1 SGHTA, CDR2 FQGTGA. The CDR3 bases are TGTGCCAGCAGCTTAAACCACAGAAACACCGGGGAGCTGTTTTTT. Translating gives CASSLNHRNTGELFF. The complete variable domain, with remaining parts taken from reference TRBV7-3 and TRBJ2-2, reads GAGVSQTPSNKVTEKGKYVELRCDPISGHTALYWYRQSLGQGPEFLIYFQGTGAADDSGLPNDRFFAVRPEGSVSTLKIQRTERGDSAVYLCASSLNHRNTGELFFGEGSRLTVL.

This rearrangement joins TRBV18 to TRBJ1-2; possibly TRBD1 for D (5 bases). There are 14 residues in the CDR3. With 6 bases removed from V and 6 bases from J, the gap between germline ends came to 17 bases. Germline V gene lookup returns CDR1 KGHSH and CDR2 LQKENI. CDR3 sequence: CASSADTSVDGYTF. The CDR3 nucleotides read TGTGCCAGCTCGGCGGACACCAGTGTCGATGGCTACACCTTC. Full variable domain (outside the CDR3, taken from reference TRBV18 and TRBJ1-2): NAGVMQNPRHLVRRRGQEARLRCSPMKGHSHVYWYRQLPEEGLKFMVYLQKENIIDESGMPKERFSAEFPKEGPSILRIQQVVRGDSAAYFCASSADTSVDGYTFGSGTRLTVV.

In DNA, the CDR3 is TGCGCCAGCAGCCAAGAATGGGCGGGGGAGGAGACCCAGTACTTC. It codes for CASSQEWAGEETQYF. J is TRBJ2-5 and V is TRBV4-3; 7 nucleotides align to TRBD2. The CDR3 consists of 15 residues. Germline CDR1 LGHNA, CDR2 YSLEER. The V and J ends lost 0 bases and 5 bases, in that order; junction bases with no gene match: 6.

J is TRBJ2-2 and V is TRBV19; possibly TRBD2 for D (6 bases). CDR3 size: 17 residues. Trimming cost V 6 bases and J 7 bases, with 24 bases left between them. Per germline, CDR1 LNHDA and CDR2 SQIVND (reference sequence). CDR3 coding DNA: TGTGCCAGTAGACCCGTTGTAGGAGGGCCCCTGAGCGGGGAGCTGTTTTTT. It encodes CASRPVVGGPLSGELFF.